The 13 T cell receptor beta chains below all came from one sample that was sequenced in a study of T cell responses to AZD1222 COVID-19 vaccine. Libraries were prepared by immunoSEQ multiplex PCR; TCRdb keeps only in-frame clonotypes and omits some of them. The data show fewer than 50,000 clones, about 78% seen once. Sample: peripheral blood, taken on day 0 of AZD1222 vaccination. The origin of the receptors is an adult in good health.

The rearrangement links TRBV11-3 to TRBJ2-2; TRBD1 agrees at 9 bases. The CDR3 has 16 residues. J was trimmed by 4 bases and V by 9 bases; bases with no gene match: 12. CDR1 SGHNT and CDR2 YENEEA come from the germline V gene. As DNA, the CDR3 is TGTGCCAGTCAAGTTCCCGGGACAGGGATCACCGGGGAGCTGTTTTTT. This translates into CASQVPGTGITGELFF.

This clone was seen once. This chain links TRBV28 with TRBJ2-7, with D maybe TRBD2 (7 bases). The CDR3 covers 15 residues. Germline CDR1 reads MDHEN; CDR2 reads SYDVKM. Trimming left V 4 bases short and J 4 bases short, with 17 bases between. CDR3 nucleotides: TGTGCCAGCAGTTCTACGGCGGGGGCCACGTACGAGCAGTACTTC. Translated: CASSSTAGATYEQYF.

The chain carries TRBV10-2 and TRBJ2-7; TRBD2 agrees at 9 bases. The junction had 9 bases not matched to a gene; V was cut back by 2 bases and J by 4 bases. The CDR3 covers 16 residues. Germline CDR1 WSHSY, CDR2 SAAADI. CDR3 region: CASSEGLAGRVYEQYF. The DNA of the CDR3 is TGCGCCAGCAGTGAGGGGCTAGCGGGGCGCGTTTACGAGCAGTACTTC.

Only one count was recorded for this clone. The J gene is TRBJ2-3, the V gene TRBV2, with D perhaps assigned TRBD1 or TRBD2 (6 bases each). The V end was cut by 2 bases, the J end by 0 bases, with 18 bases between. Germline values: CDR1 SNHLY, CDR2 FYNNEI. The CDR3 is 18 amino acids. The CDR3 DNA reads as TGTGCCAGCAGTGAATGGGCCGGGGGCGGAACTAGCACAGATACGCAGTATTTT. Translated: CASSEWAGGGTSTDTQYF.

Here the CDR3 DNA reads TGTGCCAGCAGTCCCCCGGACACTCCCTACGAGCAGTACTTC. Its translation: CASSPPDTPYEQYF. The V and J genes are TRBV2 and TRBJ2-7, with D perhaps matching TRBD1 (5 bases). The CDR3 covers 14 residues. V was pared by 5 bases and J by 2 bases, with 13 bases between. The V gene's germline CDR1 is SNHLY and CDR2 FYNNEI.

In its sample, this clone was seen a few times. This CDR3 is CASSEIEARNTIYF. DNA of the CDR3: TGTGCCAGCAGTGAAATTGAAGCCCGAAACACCATATATTTT. The V call is TRBV6-1, the J call TRBJ1-3; no reliable D call. This CDR3 is 14 amino acids long. V was cut by 2 bases and J by 5 bases, with 10 bases left in between. Germline CDR1 reads MNHNS; CDR2 reads SASEGT.

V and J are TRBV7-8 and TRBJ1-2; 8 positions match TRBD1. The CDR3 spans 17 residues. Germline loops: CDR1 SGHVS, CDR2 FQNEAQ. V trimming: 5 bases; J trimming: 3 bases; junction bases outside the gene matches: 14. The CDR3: CASSNTLNPDRDYGYTF. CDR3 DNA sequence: TGTGCCAGCAGCAATACCCTCAACCCGGACAGGGACTATGGCTACACCTTC.

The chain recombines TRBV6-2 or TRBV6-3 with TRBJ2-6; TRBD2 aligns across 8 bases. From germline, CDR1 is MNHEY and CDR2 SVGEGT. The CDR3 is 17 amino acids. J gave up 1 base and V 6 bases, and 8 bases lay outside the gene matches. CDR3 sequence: CASSPGRGGSGANVLTF. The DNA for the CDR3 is TGTGCCAGCAGCCCTGGTCGGGGGGGATCTGGGGCCAACGTCCTGACTTTC.

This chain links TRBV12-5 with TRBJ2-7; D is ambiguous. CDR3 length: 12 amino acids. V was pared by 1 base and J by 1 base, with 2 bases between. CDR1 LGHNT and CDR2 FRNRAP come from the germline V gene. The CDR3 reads CASGLASYEQYF. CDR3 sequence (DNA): TGTGCTAGTGGTTTGGCGTCCTACGAGCAGTACTTC.

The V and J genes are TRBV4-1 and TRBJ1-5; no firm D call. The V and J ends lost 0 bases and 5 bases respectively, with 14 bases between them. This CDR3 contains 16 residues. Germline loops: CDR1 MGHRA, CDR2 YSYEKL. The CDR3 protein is CASSQEPSRVDQPQHF. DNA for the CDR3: TGCGCCAGCAGCCAAGAACCCTCTAGGGTCGATCAGCCCCAGCATTTT.

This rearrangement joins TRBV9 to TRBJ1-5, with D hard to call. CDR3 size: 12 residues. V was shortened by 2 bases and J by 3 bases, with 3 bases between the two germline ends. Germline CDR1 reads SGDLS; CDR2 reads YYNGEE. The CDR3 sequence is CASSVYNQPQHF. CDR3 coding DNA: TGTGCCAGCAGCGTTTACAATCAGCCCCAGCATTTT.

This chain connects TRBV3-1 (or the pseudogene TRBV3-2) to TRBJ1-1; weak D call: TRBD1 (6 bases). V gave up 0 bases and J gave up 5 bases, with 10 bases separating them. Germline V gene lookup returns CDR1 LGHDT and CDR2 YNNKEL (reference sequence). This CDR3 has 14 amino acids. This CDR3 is CASSQEGGITEAFF. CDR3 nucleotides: TGTGCCAGCAGCCAAGAAGGGGGAATTACTGAAGCTTTCTTT.

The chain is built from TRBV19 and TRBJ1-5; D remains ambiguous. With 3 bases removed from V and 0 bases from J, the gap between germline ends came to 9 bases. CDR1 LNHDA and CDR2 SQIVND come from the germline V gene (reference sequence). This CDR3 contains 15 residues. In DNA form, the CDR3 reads TGTGCCAGTAGTATTCTGACCTATAGCAATCAGCCCCAGCATTTT. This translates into CASSILTYSNQPQHF. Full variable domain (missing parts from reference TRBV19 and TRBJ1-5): DGGITQSPKYLFRKEGQNVTLSCEQNLNHDAMYWYRQDPGQGLRLIYYSQIVNDFQKGDIAEGYSVSREKKESFPLTVTSAQKNPTAFYLCASSILTYSNQPQHFGDGTRLSIL.